These 30 T cell receptor beta chains share one sample of origin, sequenced in a study of radiation and T cells in renal cell carcinoma. Treatment noted: treatment-naive control, cytoreductive nephrectomy. Clones were sequenced by immunoSEQ multiplex PCR, and TCRdb holds only the in-frame ones, with some missing. In the table there are approximately 13,000 clones, roughly three fifths of which are singletons. The specimen comprised tumor tissue, sampled from a patient whose treatment was nephrectomy without radiotherapy. Receptors were obtained from a man aged 50 or older with renal cell carcinoma.

The chain uses TRBV19 and TRBJ1-2; no clear D gene. In germline, CDR1 is LNHDA, CDR2 SQIVND (reference sequence). V shed 0 bases and J shed 7 bases, with 12 bases lying between them. This CDR3 spans 14 amino acids. The CDR3 loop is CASSIDVLVGGYTF. The CDR3 nucleotides are TGTGCCAGTAGTATAGACGTCCTAGTCGGTGGCTACACCTTC.

This clone has just a few counts. J is TRBJ1-5 and V is TRBV25-1, with unresolved D. Trimming stripped 3 bases from V and 7 bases from J, with 4 bases between. The CDR3 covers 11 residues. Germline V CDR1 and CDR2: MGHDK, SYGVNS. CDR3 residues: CASSEGQPQHF. The CDR3 DNA reads TGTGCCAGCAGTGAGGGGCAGCCCCAGCATTTT.

The J gene is TRBJ1-4, the V gene TRBV30; TRBD1 might be the D (5 bases). The CDR3 runs to 14 residues. Germline CDR1 reads GTSNPN; CDR2 reads SVGIG (reference sequence). The V end was cut by 0 bases, the J end by 5 bases, with 10 bases between. CDR3 DNA sequence: TGTGCCTGGAGTGTAGTGGGGACGAATGAAAAACTGTTTTTT. This sequence encodes CAWSVVGTNEKLFF. Full variable domain (rest looked up from reference TRBV30 and TRBJ1-4): SQTIHQWPATLVQPVGSPLSLECTVEGTSNPNLYWYRQAAGRGLQLLFYSVGIGQISSEVPQNLSASRPQDRQFILSSKKLLLSDSGFYLCAWSVVGTNEKLFFGSGTQLSVL.

The chain combines TRBV4-1 with TRBJ1-1, with TRBD1 matching over 8 bases. The CDR3 loop spans 16 amino acids. V trimming: 1 base; J trimming: 3 bases; junction bases outside the gene matches: 7. Germline assignment: CDR1 MGHRA and CDR2 YSYEKL. DNA for the CDR3: TGCGCCAGCAGCCAAGTAAAGACAGGGGCATACACTGAAGCTTTCTTT. Translated: CASSQVKTGAYTEAFF.

CDR3 residues: CASTYRGWDYGYTF. CDR3 sequence (DNA): TGTGCCAGCACTTACAGGGGCTGGGACTATGGCTACACCTTC. The chain has TRBV6-1 and TRBJ1-2, with 7 positions matching TRBD1. Germline CDR1 and CDR2: MNHNS and SASEGT. V lost 7 bases, J lost 3 bases, and 8 bases stayed unmatched. The CDR3 is 14 amino acids.

The V call is TRBV10-2, the J call TRBJ2-7, with D possibly being TRBD2 (6 bases). V lost 2 bases and J 3 bases, leaving 14 bases between the germline ends. The CDR3 is 15 amino acids. The germline V gene encodes CDR1 WSHSY and CDR2 SAAADI. CDR3: CASSEIGTWGYEQYF. The CDR3 coding sequence is TGCGCCAGCAGTGAGATCGGGACTTGGGGCTACGAGCAGTACTTC.

The J gene is TRBJ1-6, the V gene TRBV18, with D possibly TRBD1 on 6 matching bases. Germline CDR1 reads KGHSH; CDR2 reads LQKENI. Trimming took 1 base from V and 8 from J, leaving 12 bases between them. CDR3 length: 15 residues. The CDR3 sequence: CASSPQGVMDSPLHF. CDR3 bases: TGTGCCAGCTCACCACAGGGGGTGATGGATTCACCCCTCCACTTT.

The rearrangement joins TRBV29-1 to TRBJ1-4, with D possibly TRBD1 on 6 matching bases. Per germline, CDR1 SQVTM and CDR2 ANQGSEA. Trimming pared 3 bases from V and 4 bases from J, leaving 12 bases between. The CDR3 sequence is 14 residues long. CDR3 sequence reads: CSVDATGRNEKLFF. The CDR3 nucleotides are TGCAGCGTTGACGCGACAGGCCGTAATGAAAAACTGTTTTTT.

This clone appeared once. V is TRBV6-1 and J is TRBJ2-1; D possibly matches TRBD1 or TRBD2 (6 bases each). The CDR3 runs 14 residues. V was cut by 2 bases and J by 10 bases, with 15 bases left in between. Looked up from germline, CDR1 is MNHNS and CDR2 is SASEGT. The CDR3 loop is CASSEMTKGGEQFF. CDR3 bases: TGTGCCAGCAGTGAAATGACAAAGGGGGGCGAGCAGTTCTTC.

The V gene is TRBV9, the J gene TRBJ2-7, with D possibly matching TRBD2 (5 bases). The CDR3 has 16 amino acids. Germline V gives CDR1 SGDLS, CDR2 YYNGEE. Trimming removed 0 bases at V and 7 bases at J, with 20 bases between. The CDR3 loop reads CASSVGAGSLSGEQYF. Written as DNA, the CDR3 is TGTGCCAGCAGCGTAGGGGCGGGCAGTCTTTCGGGGGAGCAGTACTTC.

This rearrangement joins TRBV5-8 to TRBJ2-7; D perhaps matches TRBD1 (8 bases). The V gene's germline CDR1 is SGHTS and CDR2 YDEGEE. Deletions cut 9 bases from V and 6 bases from J, with 22 bases between. This CDR3 has 14 residues. The CDR3 here is CATKRDRRPGEQYF. The CDR3 DNA reads TGTGCCACGAAGCGGGACAGGAGGCCTGGCGAGCAGTACTTC. The entire variable domain, with the rest obtained from reference TRBV5-8 and TRBJ2-7, is as follows: EAGVTQSPTHLIKTRGQQATLRCSPISGHTSVYWYQQALGLGLQFLLWYDEGEERNRGNFPPRFSGRQFPNYSSELNVNALELEDSALYLCATKRDRRPGEQYFGPGTRLTVT.

This clone is deemed medium-sized. The genes are TRBV5-1 and TRBJ2-1, with TRBD2 matching 7 bases. Germline values: CDR1 SGHRS, CDR2 YFSETQ. The CDR3 has 16 residues. The J segment lost 5 bases and the V segment lost 4 bases, leaving 12 bases of the junction unmatched. The CDR3 loop reads CASSLRGGKRHNEQFF. The CDR3 DNA follows: TGCGCCAGCAGCCTCCGGGGAGGGAAGCGCCACAATGAGCAGTTCTTC.

The V gene is TRBV2, the J gene TRBJ2-3; D unresolved. The CDR3 is 15 residues long. V was clipped by 5 bases and J by 0 bases, with 12 bases between them. Germline V CDR1 and CDR2: SNHLY, FYNNEI. The CDR3 nucleotides read TGTGCCAGCAGTTCAACCCCCGCTAGCACAGATACGCAGTATTTT. Protein: CASSSTPASTDTQYF.

The chain couples TRBV7-8 to TRBJ1-2; perhaps TRBD1 as D (5 bases). CDR3 length equals 16 residues. Germline V gives CDR1 SGHVS, CDR2 FQNEAQ. Between the trimmed V and J ends, which lost 3 bases and 4 bases, there was a span of 18 bases. The CDR3 DNA sequence: TGTGCCAGCAGCTTTTGGACGGGGCGGGATCTCTATGGCTACACCTTC. This sequence encodes CASSFWTGRDLYGYTF.

V is TRBV5-6 and J is TRBJ2-1, with D possibly TRBD2 on 6 matching bases. The CDR3 loop spans 16 amino acids. The ends were cut back, 3 bases at V and 0 bases at J, with 13 bases in the middle. Germline CDR1 and CDR2: SGHDT and YYEEEE. Here the CDR3 DNA reads TGTGCCAGCAGCTATACTATAGCGGACTCCTACAATGAGCAGTTCTTC. Translated: CASSYTIADSYNEQFF.

Worth noting for this clone: One end of the junction is discordant with germline, which a read error may explain. The gene calls are TRBV12-5 and TRBJ1-5; D is perhaps TRBD1 (5 bases). The CDR3 consists of 16 residues. The germline gives CDR1 LGHNT, CDR2 FRNRAP. The CDR3 loop is CASGLAAGLGNQPQHF. DNA for the CDR3: TGTGCTAGTGGCTTGGCCGCAGGGTTAGGTAATCAGCCCCAGCATTTT.

The chain joins TRBV11-3 to TRBJ2-7; a possible D gene is TRBD1 (6 bases). The germline V gene has CDR1 SGHNT and CDR2 YENEEA. Trimming cost V 5 bases and J 0 bases, with 8 bases left between them. The CDR3 extends over 13 amino acids. CDR3 amino acids: CASSQGNSYEQYF. The CDR3 DNA follows: TGTGCCAGCAGCCAGGGGAACTCCTACGAGCAGTACTTC.

This clone was counted once. Written as DNA, the CDR3 is TGTGCCAGCAGTAGGACAGCTATGAACACTGAAGCTTTCTTT. Its protein is CASSRTAMNTEAFF. This chain connects TRBV2 to TRBJ1-1; maybe TRBD1 (6 bases). This CDR3 is built from 14 residues. The V end lost 5 bases, the J end lost 0 bases, and 10 bases lay between the germline ends. Per germline, CDR1 SNHLY and CDR2 FYNNEI.

The J gene is TRBJ1-4, the V gene TRBV10-1; 10 bases are a match to TRBD1. The junction had 13 bases not matched to a gene; V was cut back by 10 bases and J by 5 bases. The CDR3 sequence is 16 residues long. Germline loops: CDR1 WNHNN, CDR2 SYGVQD (reference sequence). CDR3 sequence reads: CATSPGQGKRNEKLFF. CDR3 nucleotides: TGCGCCACCTCACCGGGACAGGGGAAAAGGAATGAAAAACTGTTTTTT.

The chain employs TRBV5-6 and TRBJ2-3; D is perhaps TRBD2 (5 bases). The V gene lost 3 bases and the J gene lost 1 base, with 12 bases spanning the gap. Germline loops: CDR1 SGHDT, CDR2 YYEEEE. CDR3 length equals 15 residues. CDR3 residues: CASSWGVSRTDTQYF. Here the CDR3 DNA reads TGTGCCAGCAGCTGGGGAGTCTCCCGCACAGATACGCAGTATTTT.

The chain links TRBV7-3 to TRBJ2-2; D is unresolved. CDR1 SGHTA and CDR2 FQGTGA come from the germline V gene. Trimming stripped 5 bases from V and 7 bases from J, with 14 bases between. The CDR3 sequence is 14 residues long. CDR3 nucleotide sequence: TGTGCCAGCAGCCCTTTGAACGCCGGCGGGGAGCTGTTTTTT. Its protein is CASSPLNAGGELFF.

The sample holds a few counts of this clone. The chain is built from TRBV7-2 and TRBJ2-7; 11 bases map to TRBD2. CDR1 SGHTA and CDR2 FQGNSA come from the germline V gene. The ends lost 5 bases at V and 6 bases at J; junction bases unmatched: 9. The CDR3 length is 15 residues. CDR3 DNA: TGTGCCAGCAGCGTTCGACTAGCGGGGTATAGCGAGCAGTACTTC. This encodes CASSVRLAGYSEQYF.

This sequence joins TRBV6-5 and TRBJ1-5; 9 bases agree with TRBD1. This CDR3 comprises 12 residues. Germline V gives CDR1 MNHEY, CDR2 SVGAGI. After removal of 5 bases from V and 9 bases from J, the junction contained 2 bases not matched to a gene. Here the CDR3 DNA reads TGTGCCAGCAGTAGGGGACAGGGGCCCCAGCATTTT. It specifies CASSRGQGPQHF.

The V and J genes are TRBV19 and TRBJ2-3, with unresolved D. This CDR3 comprises 14 residues. V shed 8 bases and J shed 2 bases, with 14 bases lying between them. Germline values: CDR1 LNHDA, CDR2 SQIVND (reference sequence). CDR3 in amino acids: CASSDTKITDTQYF. The CDR3, as DNA: TGTGCCAGTTCCGACACTAAAATCACAGATACGCAGTATTTT.

This clone was found a few times. This rearrangement joins TRBV7-8 to TRBJ2-2; 11 positions match TRBD2. Trimming took 3 bases from V and 2 from J; bases not matched to a gene: 2. Germline lookup yields CDR1 SGHVS and CDR2 FQNEAQ. The CDR3 totals 16 residues. The CDR3 region has the DNA TGTGCCAGCAGCTTCGGGACTAGCGGAAACACCGGGGAGCTGTTTTTT. Residues: CASSFGTSGNTGELFF.

The chain combines TRBV9 with TRBJ2-2, with 8 bases that match TRBD2. The CDR3 contains 17 residues. Germline CDR1 reads SGDLS; CDR2 reads YYNGEE. V was clipped by 1 base and J by 3 bases; unmatched bases: 8. The CDR3 loop is CASSVSVAGGDTGELFF. CDR3 in DNA: TGTGCCAGCAGCGTATCCGTTGCCGGGGGGGACACCGGGGAGCTGTTTTTT.

This rearrangement joins TRBV5-6 to TRBJ1-3; 11 nucleotides match TRBD1. The J call may be wrong; the DNA end is better matched by TRBJ2-2. The CDR3 is 17 residues long. The germline V gene has CDR1 SGHDT and CDR2 YYEEEE. CDR3 DNA sequence: TGTGCCAGCAGTACGGACAGGGGGCGCGATTGGACCGGGGAGCTGTTTTTT. Translated, it gives CASSTDRGRDWTGELFF.

The chain is built from TRBV5-1 and TRBJ1-2; D is uncertain. The germline V gene encodes CDR1 SGHRS and CDR2 YFSETQ. This CDR3 is 14 amino acids long. Trimming took off 5 bases at V and 0 bases at J, with 11 bases between the two ends. CDR3 protein: CASRGSNANYGYTF. In DNA form, the CDR3 reads TGCGCCAGCAGGGGCAGCAATGCTAACTATGGCTACACCTTC.

CDR3: CASSFERGATYEQYF. The CDR3 nucleotides are TGTGCCAGCAGCTTTGAGCGGGGAGCTACCTACGAGCAGTACTTC. The V call is TRBV5-4, the J call TRBJ2-7; 7 nucleotides line up with TRBD2. J lost 2 bases, V lost 2 bases, and 7 bases had no gene match. CDR3 length equals 15 residues. CDR1 is SGHNT, CDR2 YYREEE, per germline (reference sequence).

The rearrangement links TRBV5-6 to TRBJ1-1; 9 bases align to TRBD1. Germline-derived CDR1 and CDR2 are SGHDT and YYEEEE. The CDR3 runs to 16 residues. V gave up 3 bases and J gave up 3 bases; unmatched junction bases: 9. The CDR3: CASSSPGTGTYTEAFF. For the CDR3, the DNA is TGTGCCAGCAGCTCCCCCGGGACAGGGACTTACACTGAAGCTTTCTTT.